Listed below are T cell receptor beta chains from one sample, sequenced in a study of cytomegalovirus exposure and HLA in healthy donors. Method: immunoSEQ multiplex PCR; TCRdb's copy keeps in-frame clones and lacks some. The data show around 99,000 clones, with roughly 80% seen just once and around 3.2% held by the top ten. Sample: PBMCs. The receptor set was obtained from a man aged 40-55 years in good health and CMV-seronegative. The CDR3 runs from the conserved cysteine through the conserved F or W. Each record gives: D gene, J gene, clone size, V gene, CDR3 DNA, CDR3 protein. The D gene is left open where the match is weak. Clone size is not always given. Where it is, it says once, few, many or a class for expanded clones.

NA TRBJ2-1 once TRBV29-1 TGCAGCATCAACGGCGGGGAAGGGTCCTACAATGAGCAGTTCTTC CSINGGEGSYNEQFF
TRBD1 TRBJ1-2 NA TRBV30 TGTGCCTGGAGGCTGGACAGGGGCTATGGCTACACCTTC CAWRLDRGYGYTF
NA TRBJ1-6 NA TRBV2 TGTGCCAGCAGTGAAGCGGGCCAGGCTAACAATTCACCCCTCCACTTT CASSEAGQANNSPLHF
NA TRBJ1-1 few TRBV30 TGTGCCTGGAGTGCAGTTACGAACACTGAAGCTTTCTTT CAWSAVTNTEAFF
TRBD1 TRBJ1-3 NA TRBV2 TGTGCCAGTGAGGACAGGGCGAGCTCTGGAAACACCATATATTTT CASEDRASSGNTIYF
TRBD1 TRBJ1-4 once TRBV5-1 TGCGCCAGCCGCAGGGGGAGTCTTGGTGAAAAACTGTTTTTT CASRRGSLGEKLFF
NA TRBJ1-4 NA TRBV5-1 TGCGCCAGCAGCTTGGAGGGGGGGGATAATGAAAAACTGTTTTTT CASSLEGGDNEKLFF
TRBD2 TRBJ2-3 NA TRBV14 TGTGCCAGCAGCTCGACTAGCGGTTACACAGATACGCAGTATTTT CASSSTSGYTDTQYF
NA TRBJ1-5 NA TRBV19 TGTGCCAGTTCAGCTGAGGGAACCAATCAGCCCCAGCATTTT CASSAEGTNQPQHF
NA TRBJ2-1 NA TRBV5-4 TGTGCCAGCAGCGGTGGCGGTGAACTCCGAAACAATGAGCAGTTCTTC CASSGGGELRNNEQFF
NA TRBJ2-3 NA TRBV30 TGTGCCTGGAGGGCACAGGGAACAGATACGCAGTATTTT CAWRAQGTDTQYF
TRBD1 TRBJ2-3 NA TRBV7-3 TGTGCCAGCAGCATAGACAGGGTGGATACGCAGTATTTT CASSIDRVDTQYF
TRBD1 TRBJ2-3 NA TRBV5-4 TGTGCCAGCAGCCAACAGGGGGAAGTTGCAGATACGCAGTATTTT CASSQQGEVADTQYF
NA TRBJ1-1 few TRBV7-3 TGTGCCAGCAGCTTACTTGGAGGGGATTCGGGAGCTTTCTTT CASSLLGGDSGAFF
TRBD1 TRBJ1-5 NA TRBV30 TGTGCCTGGAGGACAGGGTTTGGCCAGCCCCAGCATTTT CAWRTGFGQPQHF
TRBD2 TRBJ2-3 NA TRBV5-1 TGCGCCAGCAGCCGAGGGACTAGCGGGAGACATATCACAGATACGCAGTATTTT CASSRGTSGRHITDTQYF
TRBD1 TRBJ1-1 NA TRBV6-5 TGTGCCAGCAGTCCGACAGGGAAGGACACTGAAGCTTTCTTT CASSPTGKDTEAFF
NA TRBJ1-4 NA TRBV21-1 TGTGCCAGCACTCCAAAACGGCGTAGGGGCTCAATATCCAATGAAAAACTGTTTTTT CASTPKRRRGSISNEKLFF
NA TRBJ1-6 few TRBV7-2 TGTGCCAGCAGCACGGACAGTTATAATTCACCCCTCCACTTT CASSTDSYNSPLHF
NA TRBJ2-5 NA TRBV5-6 TGTGCCAGCAGCTGGGCTAGCGAAGAGACCCAGTACTTC CASSWASEETQYF
TRBD2 TRBJ2-1 NA TRBV4-1 TGCGCCAGCAGCCTACTAGCGGGGTCTTACAATGAGCAGTTCTTC CASSLLAGSYNEQFF
TRBD1 TRBJ2-7 NA TRBV2 TGTGCCAGCAGGGACCAAGGGGGCAACGAGCAGTACTTC CASRDQGGNEQYF
TRBD2 TRBJ2-7 NA TRBV27 TGTGCCAGCAGTTTAACTAGCGGGAGCTACGAGCAGTACTTC CASSLTSGSYEQYF
NA TRBJ1-5 NA TRBV27 TGTGCCAGCAGTTTTTCGGGGTTAAGCAATCAGCCCCAGCATTTT CASSFSGLSNQPQHF
TRBD2 TRBJ2-2 NA TRBV2 TGTGCCAGCACAGTAGCGGGAGGAAACACCGGGGAGCTGTTTTTT CASTVAGGNTGELFF
NA TRBJ1-5 few TRBV28 TGTGCCAGCGGAAGCCGGGTGTTTAGCAATCAGCCCCAGCATTTT CASGSRVFSNQPQHF
NA TRBJ2-4 NA TRBV19 TGTGCCAGTAGTATTTTAGGGGGGGGAGCCAAAAACATTCAGTACTTC CASSILGGGAKNIQYF
NA TRBJ2-3 NA TRBV5-1 TGCGCCAGCAGCTTGGTTCTGGCCACAGATACGCAGTATTTT CASSLVLATDTQYF
NA TRBJ2-7 NA TRBV6-1 TGTGCCAGCAGTGAACCCCTGCGCGAGCAGTACTTC CASSEPLREQYF
NA TRBJ1-1 NA TRBV6-5 TGTGCCAGCAGCCGTGTAGGGAGTGAAGCTTTCTTT CASSRVGSEAFF
NA TRBJ2-2 NA TRBV2 TGTGCCAGCAGTGATTTGTGGCCCGGGGAGCTGTTTTTT CASSDLWPGELFF
TRBD1 TRBJ1-1 few TRBV6-5 TGTGCCAGCAGTACGACAGGGGGAGGAACTGAAGCTTTCTTT CASSTTGGGTEAFF
NA TRBJ1-1 NA TRBV19 TGTGCCAGTACCTCTAAGGGTTTGGCACAGGGCGCTGAAGCTTTCTTT CASTSKGLAQGAEAFF
TRBD1 TRBJ1-5 few TRBV18 TGTGCCAGCTCAGAGGGACAGGGGGCCCAGCCCCAGCATTTT CASSEGQGAQPQHF
TRBD1 TRBJ2-2 NA TRBV6-4 TGTGCCAGCAGTGACTCTGAGGGGGCGGACACCGGGGAGCTGTTTTTT CASSDSEGADTGELFF
TRBD2 TRBJ2-1 NA TRBV5-8 TGTGCCAGCAGCCTGGTAGCGGGAGTTGGGGAGCAGTTCTTC CASSLVAGVGEQFF
TRBD1 TRBJ1-6 NA TRBV5-1 TGCGCCAGCAGCGCCGGGACAGGGAGTTCACCCCTCCACTTT CASSAGTGSSPLHF
NA TRBJ1-1 NA TRBV5-1 TGCGCCAGCAGCTTGGTTGGGCAGTCGAACACTGAAGCTTTCTTT CASSLVGQSNTEAFF
NA TRBJ2-6 NA TRBV28 TGTGCCAGCAGTCGTTCAGGGGCCCCGATAACGGGGGCCAACGTCCTGACTTTC CASSRSGAPITGANVLTF
TRBD2 TRBJ2-3 NA TRBV9 TGTGCCAGCAGCGTCGGACTAGCGGGGGGCCTACCCTACACAGATACGCAGTATTTT CASSVGLAGGLPYTDTQYF
NA TRBJ1-6 NA TRBV6-5 TGTGCCAGCAGTTACCGTCGGGGTTCACCCCTCCACTTT CASSYRRGSPLHF
TRBD2 TRBJ2-5 NA TRBV30 TGTGCCTGGAATTCCGGCGGGAGGGTGGGAGAGACCCAGTACTTC CAWNSGGRVGETQYF
NA TRBJ2-6 NA TRBV28 TGTGCCAGCAACGGGGGGCGTGTTGCCAACGTCCTGACTTTC CASNGGRVANVLTF
NA TRBJ1-2 NA TRBV19 TGTGCCAGTAGTATAGCGGGGAGCTATGGCTACACCTTC CASSIAGSYGYTF
NA TRBJ2-1 NA TRBV7-9 TGTGCCAGCAGCCGCTGGCTAGCGCCAAACAATGAGCAGTTCTTC CASSRWLAPNNEQFF
TRBD2 TRBJ2-7 NA TRBV27 TGTGCCAGCAGTCCCCAGCGGGGCCGGGGATACGAGCAGTACTTC CASSPQRGRGYEQYF
NA TRBJ2-3 NA TRBV5-4 TGTGCCAGCGCCTTGGGAGCGGGCGGCACAGATACGCAGTATTTT CASALGAGGTDTQYF
NA TRBJ1-5 NA TRBV10-2 TGCGCCAGCAGTGGAGACGGGTTGTGGCCCCAGCATTTT CASSGDGLWPQHF
NA TRBJ1-4 few TRBV18 TGTGCCAGCTCACCACAGATCAACGAGGTGGAACTGTTTTTT CASSPQINEVELFF
NA TRBJ1-3 NA TRBV28 TGTGCCAGCATTGGGAGGGTCACCGACTCTGGAAACACCATATATTTT CASIGRVTDSGNTIYF
NA TRBJ2-7 NA TRBV2 TGTGCCAGCAGGAAGCAGGGTTATTACGAGCAGTACTTC CASRKQGYYEQYF
TRBD1 TRBJ2-3 once TRBV5-1 TGCGCCAGCAGCACCTGGGACAGAACAGATACGCAGTATTTT CASSTWDRTDTQYF
NA TRBJ1-1 few TRBV5-1 TGCGCCAGCAGCGATGGCCCGGGAGACACTGAAGCTTTCTTT CASSDGPGDTEAFF
NA TRBJ1-5 NA TRBV27 TGTGCCAGCAGTTTATCGGCAGGGAGGGATCAGCCCCAGCATTTT CASSLSAGRDQPQHF
NA TRBJ2-2 NA TRBV7-9 TGTGCCAGCAGCTTACAACGGTCCACCGGGGAGCTGTTTTTT CASSLQRSTGELFF
NA TRBJ2-7 NA TRBV6-6 TGTGCCAGCAGGAGATCCGAGGGCTCTTCCTACGAGCAGTACTTC CASRRSEGSSYEQYF